Presented here are 6 T cell receptor beta chains from one specimen sequenced in a study of glioma-infiltrating T cells after dendritic cell vaccination. Libraries were prepared by immunoSEQ multiplex PCR; TCRdb keeps only in-frame clonotypes and omits some of them. The table records 95,000 or so clones, over 75% of them present only once. The sample was blood, taken before dendritic cell vaccination. The receptors originated from a human donor with glioblastoma.

The CDR3: CASSFPFYEQYF. The CDR3 nucleotides are TGTGCCAGCAGCTTCCCTTTCTACGAGCAGTACTTC. The chain combines TRBV7-2 with TRBJ2-5; D unclear. The DNA matches TRBJ2-7 better at its end, which makes the J call doubtful. CDR1 is SGHTA, CDR2 FQGNSA, per germline. CDR3 size: 12 residues.

The chain recombines TRBV7-9 with TRBJ2-3, with a weak D call TRBD2 (7 bases). This CDR3 spans 18 amino acids. Trimming removed 1 base at V and 2 bases at J, with 19 bases between. The germline CDR1 and CDR2 sequences are SEHNR and FQNEAQ (reference sequence). In DNA form, the CDR3 reads TGTGCCAGCAGCTTAGTTGGGGGGGGCCATTGGGACACAGATACGCAGTATTTT. Translating it yields CASSLVGGGHWDTDTQYF.

This clone was counted between two and nine times. The rearrangement joins TRBV21-1 to TRBJ1-4. TRBV21-1 is described as a pseudogene. The CDR3 runs to 13 residues. CDR3 sequence reads: CASSNVPGEKLFF. The CDR3 region has the DNA TGTGCCAGCAGCAATGTTCCGGGTGAAAAACTGTTTTTT.

This chain links TRBV27 with TRBJ1-1, with 7 nucleotides matching TRBD1. The V and J ends lost 5 bases and 1 base, in that order; junction bases with no gene match: 10. The V gene's germline CDR1 is MNHEY and CDR2 SMNVEV (reference sequence). There are 16 residues in the CDR3. CDR3 in DNA: TGTGCCAGCAGTACTAGGGGGCCAAGGGGGAACACTGAAGCTTTCTTT. Amino acids: CASSTRGPRGNTEAFF.

This chain links TRBV6-1 with TRBJ2-7; 7 bases agree with TRBD2. V trimming: 3 bases; J trimming: 5 bases; junction bases outside the gene matches: 7. The CDR3 extends over 14 amino acids. CDR1 MNHNS and CDR2 SASEGT come from the germline V gene. CDR3 in DNA: TGTGCCAGCAGTGACACGGGGGGTACCCACGAGCAGTACTTC. It specifies CASSDTGGTHEQYF.

The V and J genes are TRBV19 and TRBJ1-1, with 7 bases that match TRBD1. The germline CDR1 and CDR2 sequences are LNHDA and SQIVND (reference sequence). V was clipped by 5 bases and J by 3 bases; unmatched bases: 3. The CDR3 runs 13 residues. The CDR3 here is CASSPGQYTEAFF. The CDR3 bases are TGTGCCAGTAGTCCGGGACAGTACACTGAAGCTTTCTTT.